A single sample is the source of the 32 T cell receptor beta chains below, sequenced in a study of T cells in Graves' hyperthyroidism and ophthalmopathy. What was amplified from RNA transcripts were TCR beta CDR3 regions. First-round RT-PCR with HTBI primers amplified the TCR CDR3 region. MiXCR, run by TCRdb on the multiplex PCR reads, gives a single entry per CDR3 protein. The profile shows fewer than 700,000 distinct CDR3 sequences, 15% to 20% of them singletons. The sample comprised blood. All receptors come from a woman in her twenties or thirties with Graves' hyperthyroidism.

The chain joins TRBV2 to TRBJ1-5, with 7 bases that match TRBD1. After removal of 8 bases from V and 4 bases from J, the junction contained 5 bases not matched to a gene. The CDR3 is 13 residues long. Germline V gives CDR1 SNHLY, CDR2 FYNNEI. The CDR3 region has the DNA TGTGCCAGCCTAGGCAGGGGGAATCAGCCCCAGCATTTT. It translates to CASLGRGNQPQHF.

V is TRBV18 and J is TRBJ2-3; 10 positions agree with TRBD1. The CDR3 has 18 residues. Germline V lookup: CDR1 KGHSH, CDR2 LQKENI. The junction had 8 bases not matched to a gene; V was cut back by 0 bases and J by 2 bases. The CDR3 is CASSPPVGQGVFTDTQYF. Written as DNA, the CDR3 is TGTGCCAGCTCACCACCGGTAGGACAGGGGGTTTTCACAGATACGCAGTATTTT.

This clonotype showed up many times. One junction end does not reproduce the germline sequence, and a read error may be involved. The chain is built from TRBV18 and TRBJ2-2; tentatively, D is TRBD2 (5 bases). The CDR3 runs to 13 residues. Germline assignment: CDR1 KGHSH and CDR2 LQKENI. The CDR3 spells CASAPRGTGELFF. The CDR3 bases are TGTGCCAGCGCACCCCGGGGCACCGGGGAGCTGTTTTTT.

This clonotype occurred many times. This sequence joins TRBV20-1 and TRBJ1-1, with D hard to call. The CDR3 is 11 amino acids. Germline loops: CDR1 DFQATT, CDR2 SNEGSKA (reference sequence). V gave up 1 base and J gave up 8 bases, with 8 bases separating them. The CDR3 loop is CSARGTKEAFF. The DNA of the CDR3 is TGCAGTGCTAGAGGGACCAAAGAAGCTTTCTTT.

This clonotype has a count of ten or more. This chain connects TRBV11-3 to TRBJ2-1; perhaps TRBD2 as D (5 bases). The V gene lost 5 bases and the J gene lost 5 bases, with 16 bases spanning the gap. This CDR3 comprises 15 residues. Germline V gene data show CDR1 as SGHNT and CDR2 as YENEEA. CDR3 in DNA: TGTGCCAGCAGCCTTTTTGAGGGAGTAGACAATGAGCAGTTCTTC. This gives the protein CASSLFEGVDNEQFF.

V and J are TRBV13 and TRBJ2-7, with TRBD2 as a possible D gene (5 bases). CDR1 and CDR2 from the germline V gene are PRHDT and FYEKMQ (reference sequence). V lost 4 bases to trimming and J lost 2 bases, with 12 bases between them. This CDR3 comprises 14 residues. This CDR3 is CASSWLEDAYEQYF. CDR3 nucleotide sequence: TGTGCCAGCAGCTGGTTGGAGGACGCCTACGAGCAGTACTTC.

The table lists this clonotype with many counts. The CDR3, as DNA: TGTGCCAGCAGTTTAGCGCTTAACGAGCAGTACTTC. Amino acid sequence: CASSLALNEQYF. The chain recombines TRBV12-3 or TRBV12-4 with TRBJ2-7; D uncertain. The germline V and J ends were trimmed by 0 bases and 5 bases, with 5 bases remaining between them. The CDR3 has 12 residues.

This clonotype was observed at least ten times. This sequence joins TRBV20-1 and TRBJ1-5; D is ambiguous. Per germline, CDR1 DFQATT and CDR2 SNEGSKA (reference sequence). The CDR3 is 15 amino acids. Trimming left V 3 bases short and J 0 bases short, with 12 bases between. This chain's CDR3 is CSASPGSYSNQPQHF. In DNA form, the CDR3 reads TGCAGTGCTAGTCCGGGCAGCTATAGCAATCAGCCCCAGCATTTT.

This clonotype was counted many times. This chain connects TRBV12-3 or TRBV12-4 to TRBJ1-5; D might be TRBD1 (5 bases). V was cut by 4 bases and J by 2 bases, with 12 bases left in between. The CDR3 sequence is 15 residues long. CDR3 amino acids: CASSSGPRGNQPQHF. The DNA of the CDR3 is TGTGCCAGCAGTTCTGGACCCAGGGGCAATCAGCCCCAGCATTTT.

This clonotype occurred many times. The chain links TRBV7-9 to TRBJ2-1, with 8 positions matching TRBD2. The J segment lost 7 bases and the V segment lost 2 bases, leaving 7 bases of the junction unmatched. This CDR3 contains 15 residues. Germline V gene lookup returns CDR1 SEHNR and CDR2 FQNEAQ (reference sequence). CDR3: CASSLSGGPLNEQFF. As DNA, the CDR3 is TGTGCCAGCAGCTTATCGGGAGGGCCCTTGAATGAGCAGTTCTTC.

This clonotype was seen many times. The V gene is TRBV7-2, the J gene TRBJ1-1; D is undetermined. This CDR3 comprises 16 residues. V shed 5 bases and J shed 1 base, with 17 bases lying between them. Germline V gives CDR1 SGHTA, CDR2 FQGNSA. Written as DNA, the CDR3 is TGTGCCAGCAGCACTCATACGGAAATATCGAACACTGAAGCTTTCTTT. Protein sequence: CASSTHTEISNTEAFF.

This clonotype has just a few counts. The chain combines TRBV27 with TRBJ1-5, with 7 positions matching TRBD1. V was clipped by 0 bases and J by 4 bases; unmatched bases: 3. The germline CDR1 and CDR2 sequences are MNHEY and SMNVEV (reference sequence). This CDR3 has 15 amino acids. The CDR3: CASSLSVQGNQPQHF. The DNA for the CDR3 is TGTGCCAGCAGTTTATCAGTACAGGGGAATCAGCCCCAGCATTTT.

This clonotype was observed at least ten times. The rearrangement uses TRBV28 and TRBJ1-1, with D perhaps TRBD1 (5 bases). The CDR3 is made up of 14 amino acids. Germline lookup yields CDR1 MDHEN and CDR2 SYDVKM. V was clipped by 2 bases and J by 3 bases, with 10 bases between them. CDR3 in amino acids: CASSLGGIDTEAFF. DNA for the CDR3: TGTGCCAGCAGTTTAGGGGGAATTGACACTGAAGCTTTCTTT.

This clonotype was recorded at least ten times. The chain uses TRBV2 and TRBJ1-5; D is uncertain. The CDR3 sequence is 13 residues long. Trimming shortened V by 2 bases and J by 5 bases, and 7 bases separated the two germline ends. Germline V gene lookup returns CDR1 SNHLY and CDR2 FYNNEI. CDR3 in DNA: TGTGCCAGCAGTGAACGTCGGGATCAGCCCCAGCATTTT. Its translation: CASSERRDQPQHF.

The table lists this clonotype with many counts. The rearrangement links TRBV19 to TRBJ2-7, with D tentatively TRBD2 (6 bases). Germline V gives CDR1 LNHDA, CDR2 SQIVND (reference sequence). The CDR3 is made up of 15 amino acids. The V and J ends lost 5 bases and 0 bases respectively, with 14 bases between them. The CDR3 loop is CASSYGSGPSYEQYF. The CDR3 nucleotides read TGTGCCAGTAGTTACGGAAGCGGGCCCTCCTACGAGCAGTACTTC.

This clonotype was picked up many times. This chain uses TRBV27 with TRBJ2-1; 13 nucleotides line up with TRBD2. Germline V CDR1 and CDR2: MNHEY, SMNVEV (reference sequence). The CDR3 runs 15 residues. Trimming at V came to 6 bases and at J to 5 bases, leaving 4 bases not matched to a gene. CDR3 loop: CASSPGTSGNNEQFF. The CDR3 DNA reads as TGTGCCAGCAGCCCCGGGACTAGCGGGAACAATGAGCAGTTCTTC.

This rearrangement joins TRBV9 to TRBJ1-2; D is unclear. V was shortened by 0 bases and J by 2 bases, with 8 bases between the two germline ends. CDR3 length: 14 amino acids. Germline V gene sequence: CDR1 SGDLS, CDR2 YYNGEE. The CDR3 loop reads CASSVDLENYGYTF. CDR3 in DNA: TGTGCCAGCAGCGTAGATTTGGAGAACTATGGCTACACCTTC. Using reference TRBV9 and TRBJ1-2 for the parts outside the CDR3, the full variable domain is DSGVTQTPKHLITATGQRVTLRCSPRSGDLSVYWYQQSLDQGLQFLIQYYNGEERAKGNILERFSAQQFPDLHSELNLSSLELGDSALYFCASSVDLENYGYTFGSGTRLTVV.

This clonotype showed up just a few times. The V gene is TRBV9, the J gene TRBJ1-2; D is perhaps TRBD1 (5 bases). The CDR3 consists of 12 residues. Germline V gene lookup returns CDR1 SGDLS and CDR2 YYNGEE. With 5 bases removed from V and 8 bases from J, the gap between germline ends came to 13 bases. CDR3 nucleotides: TGTGCCAGCAGGGCAGGGAGTTTGGGCTACACCTTC. This translates into CASRAGSLGYTF. The full variable domain, completed using reference TRBV9 and TRBJ1-2, is DSGVTQTPKHLITATGQRVTLRCSPRSGDLSVYWYQQSLDQGLQFLIQYYNGEERAKGNILERFSAQQFPDLHSELNLSSLELGDSALYFCASRAGSLGYTFGSGTRLTVV.

The chain combines TRBV6-2 or TRBV6-3 with TRBJ1-4; D uncertain. Deletions cut 2 bases from V and 8 bases from J, with 9 bases between. In germline, CDR1 is MNHEY, CDR2 SVGEGT. The CDR3 is made up of 13 amino acids. The CDR3 reads CASSYPTGEKLFF. Written as DNA, the CDR3 is TGTGCCAGCAGTTACCCAACTGGAGAAAAACTGTTTTTT.

Worth noting for this clonotype: One base away lies a much larger clone, so this may be a sequencing read error. V gene TRBV7-2 combines with J gene TRBJ2-1, with 7 bases lining up with TRBD1. Trimming at V came to 5 bases and at J to 13 bases, leaving 11 bases not matched to a gene. There are 13 residues in the CDR3. Germline V gives CDR1 SGHTA, CDR2 FQGNSA. The CDR3 region is CASSRQGFETQFF. The CDR3 nucleotides are TGTGCCAGCAGCCGACAGGGTTTCGAGACCCAGTTCTTC.

The chain combines TRBV27 with TRBJ2-2; TRBD1 matches at 8 bases. CDR1 MNHEY and CDR2 SMNVEV come from the germline V gene (reference sequence). V lost 6 bases, J lost 1 base, and 4 bases stayed unmatched. There are 15 residues in the CDR3. The CDR3 coding sequence is TGTGCCAGCAGAGTGGGACAGGTGAACACCGGGGAGCTGTTTTTT. Residues: CASRVGQVNTGELFF.

This clonotype was detected many times. This chain joins TRBV5-1 and TRBJ1-1; D gene uncertain. V lost 6 bases and J lost 3, with 12 bases in between. Per the germline V gene, CDR1 is SGHRS and CDR2 is YFSETQ. The CDR3 has 13 amino acids. Written as DNA, the CDR3 is TGCGCCAGCACCCTGGGAGATTACACTGAAGCTTTCTTT. Protein product: CASTLGDYTEAFF.

In this sample, this clonotype turned up many times. V is TRBV7-8 and J is TRBJ1-5; perhaps TRBD1 as D (5 bases). Germline CDR1 and CDR2: SGHVS and FQNEAQ. CDR3 length: 15 amino acids. The V end lost 2 bases, the J end lost 7 bases, and 15 bases lay between the germline ends. CDR3 residues: CASSLSGGSGQPQHF. The CDR3 DNA reads TGTGCCAGCAGCTTATCGGGGGGTTCAGGGCAGCCCCAGCATTTT.

This clonotype appeared many times. J is TRBJ1-5 and V is TRBV28; maybe TRBD1 (6 bases). Deletions cut 5 bases from V and 5 bases from J, with 13 bases between. Germline lookup yields CDR1 MDHEN and CDR2 SYDVKM. The CDR3 totals 14 residues. The CDR3 sequence is CASSHHRADQPQHF. CDR3 DNA sequence: TGTGCCAGCAGTCATCACAGGGCTGATCAGCCCCAGCATTTT.

This clonotype was seen a few times. The chain recombines TRBV6-4 with TRBJ1-1; D gene unclear. This CDR3 contains 18 residues. The V end was cut by 5 bases, the J end by 1 base, with 23 bases between. From germline, CDR1 is MRHNA and CDR2 SNTAGT. CDR3 region: CASSYPDPPAPSNTEAFF. The CDR3 bases are TGTGCCAGCAGTTACCCCGACCCCCCCGCCCCCTCGAACACTGAAGCTTTCTTT.

The table lists this clonotype with many counts. This rearrangement joins TRBV27 to TRBJ2-3; no clear D gene. The V end lost 7 bases, the J end lost 0 bases, and 2 bases lay between the germline ends. The CDR3 length is 11 residues. Germline V gives CDR1 MNHEY, CDR2 SMNVEV (reference sequence). CDR3 in DNA: TGTGCCAGCACTAGCACAGATACGCAGTATTTT. Protein: CASTSTDTQYF.

The rearrangement links TRBV29-1 to TRBJ2-7, with 9 bases that match TRBD1. V shed 6 bases and J 2 bases; nucleotides not matched to a gene: 5. This CDR3 spans 13 amino acids. Germline V gene data show CDR1 as SQVTM and CDR2 as ANQGSEA. CDR3 nucleotides: TGCAGCGTCCTGACAGGGGGAACCTACGAGCAGTACTTC. Protein: CSVLTGGTYEQYF.

This clonotype was seen ten or more times. The V gene is TRBV28, the J gene TRBJ1-1; no firm D call. The CDR3 has 13 amino acids. Trimming left V 6 bases short and J 1 base short, with 9 bases between. The germline V gene encodes CDR1 MDHEN and CDR2 SYDVKM. The CDR3: CASRSFQNTEAFF. The DNA of the CDR3 is TGTGCCAGCAGGAGTTTCCAGAACACTGAAGCTTTCTTT.

About this clonotype itself: Because it lacks the conserved phenylalanine or tryptophan at the end, this CDR3 is likely a read error. The V and J genes are TRBV5-1 and TRBJ2-7; D remains ambiguous. The CDR3 sequence is 13 residues long. Per germline, CDR1 SGHRS and CDR2 YFSETQ. Trimming pared 0 bases from V and 3 bases from J, leaving 7 bases between. In nucleotides, the CDR3 is TGCGCCAGCAGCTTGGCTGAGTTCTACGAGCAGTACTCC. It specifies CASSLAEFYEQYS.

This sequence joins TRBV6-2 or TRBV6-3 and TRBJ1-5; D possibly corresponds to TRBD1 (6 bases). This CDR3 spans 15 amino acids. Germline assignment: CDR1 MNHEY and CDR2 SVGEGT. V was shortened by 0 bases and J by 5 bases, with 11 bases between the two germline ends. CDR3 sequence (DNA): TGTGCCAGCAGTTACTCGGGGGGGGCCCATCAGCCCCAGCATTTT. This gives the protein CASSYSGGAHQPQHF.

In this sample, this clonotype turned up many times. J is TRBJ2-5 and V is TRBV30; 10 bases agree with TRBD2. This CDR3 has 15 amino acids. Germline CDR1 reads GTSNPN; CDR2 reads SVGIG (reference sequence). V shed 0 bases, J shed 9 bases, and the junction held 10 bases outside the gene matches. The CDR3, as DNA: TGTGCCTGGAGTGTACCGGCTAGCGGGAGAGGGTCCCAGTACTTC. Translating gives CAWSVPASGRGSQYF.

This clonotype was counted ten times or more. The V call is TRBV11-2, the J call TRBJ2-1; the match to TRBD2 covers 7 bases. In germline, CDR1 is SGHAT, CDR2 FQNNGV. The V and J ends lost 0 bases and 9 bases, in that order; junction bases with no gene match: 8. The CDR3 runs to 15 residues. The CDR3 bases are TGTGCCAGCAGCTTAGAGCTAGCGGTCACGGGTGAGCAGTTCTTC. Amino acid sequence: CASSLELAVTGEQFF.